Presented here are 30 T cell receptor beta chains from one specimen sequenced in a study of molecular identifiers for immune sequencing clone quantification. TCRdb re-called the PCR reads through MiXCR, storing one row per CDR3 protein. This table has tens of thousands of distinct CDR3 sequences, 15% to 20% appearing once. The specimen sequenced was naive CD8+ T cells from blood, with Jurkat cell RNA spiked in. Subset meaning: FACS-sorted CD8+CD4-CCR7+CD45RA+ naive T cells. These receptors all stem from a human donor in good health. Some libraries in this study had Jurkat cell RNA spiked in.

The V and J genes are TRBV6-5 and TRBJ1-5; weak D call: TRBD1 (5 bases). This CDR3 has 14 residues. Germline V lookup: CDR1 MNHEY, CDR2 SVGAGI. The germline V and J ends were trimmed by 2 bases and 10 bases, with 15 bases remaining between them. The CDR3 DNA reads TGTGCCAGCAGTTACCTCGGGACCGGGGCTCCCCAGCATTTT. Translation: CASSYLGTGAPQHF.

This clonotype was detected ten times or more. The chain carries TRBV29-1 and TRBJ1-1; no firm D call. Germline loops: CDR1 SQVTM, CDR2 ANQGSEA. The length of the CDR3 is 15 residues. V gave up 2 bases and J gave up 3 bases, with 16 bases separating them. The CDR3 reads CSVERIGGSHTEAFF. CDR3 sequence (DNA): TGCAGCGTTGAAAGGATTGGCGGTTCGCACACTGAAGCTTTCTTT.

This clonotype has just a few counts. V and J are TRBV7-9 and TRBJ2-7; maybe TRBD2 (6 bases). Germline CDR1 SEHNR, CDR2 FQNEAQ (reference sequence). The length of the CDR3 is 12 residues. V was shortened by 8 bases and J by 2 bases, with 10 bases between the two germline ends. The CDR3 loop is CASLGGAYEQYF. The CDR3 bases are TGTGCCAGCCTGGGGGGAGCCTACGAGCAGTACTTC.

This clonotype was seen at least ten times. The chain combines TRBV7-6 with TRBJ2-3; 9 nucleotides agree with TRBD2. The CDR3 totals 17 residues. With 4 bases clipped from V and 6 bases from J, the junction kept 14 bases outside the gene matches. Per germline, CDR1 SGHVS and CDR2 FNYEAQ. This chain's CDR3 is CASSSASSGVPGDTQYF. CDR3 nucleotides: TGTGCCAGCAGCTCGGCATCTAGCGGGGTCCCCGGTGATACGCAGTATTTT. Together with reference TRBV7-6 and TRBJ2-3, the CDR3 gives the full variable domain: GAGVSQSPRYKVTKRGQDVALRCDPISGHVSLYWYRQALGQGPEFLTYFNYEAQQDKSGLPNDRFSAERPEGSISTLTIQRTEQRDSAMYRCASSSASSGVPGDTQYFGPGTRLTVL.

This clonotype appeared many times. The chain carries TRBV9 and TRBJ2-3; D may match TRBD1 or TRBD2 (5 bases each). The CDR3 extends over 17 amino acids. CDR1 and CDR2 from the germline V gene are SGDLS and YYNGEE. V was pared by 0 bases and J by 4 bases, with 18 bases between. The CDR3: CASSVGSGQPLSDTQYF. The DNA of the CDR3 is TGTGCCAGCAGCGTAGGGAGCGGACAACCGCTGTCAGATACGCAGTATTTT.

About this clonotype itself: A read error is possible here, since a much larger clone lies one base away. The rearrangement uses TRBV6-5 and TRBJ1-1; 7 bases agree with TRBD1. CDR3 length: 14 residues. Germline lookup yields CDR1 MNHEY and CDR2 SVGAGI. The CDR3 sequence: CASSYSTTGEGALF. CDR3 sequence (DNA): TGTGCCAGCAGTTACTCAACAACAGGGGAGGGAGCTCTCTTT.

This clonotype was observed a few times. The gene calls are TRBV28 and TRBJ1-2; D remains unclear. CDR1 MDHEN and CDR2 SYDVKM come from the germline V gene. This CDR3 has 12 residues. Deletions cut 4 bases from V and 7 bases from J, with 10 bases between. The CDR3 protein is CASSSPPSGYTF. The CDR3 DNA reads TGTGCCAGCAGTTCGCCCCCAAGTGGCTACACCTTC.

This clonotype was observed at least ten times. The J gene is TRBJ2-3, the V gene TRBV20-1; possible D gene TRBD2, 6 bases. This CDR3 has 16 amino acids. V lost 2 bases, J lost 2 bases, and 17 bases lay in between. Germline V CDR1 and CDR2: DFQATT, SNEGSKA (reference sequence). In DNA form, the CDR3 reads TGCAGTGCTAGAACGCAGATCGGGAGTCTCACAGATACGCAGTATTTT. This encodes CSARTQIGSLTDTQYF.

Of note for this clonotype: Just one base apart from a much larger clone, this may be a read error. The CDR3 region has the DNA TGCAGCGTTGAAGGACGACTAGCGGGAGTCAATGAGCAGTTCTTC. It codes for CSVEGRLAGVNEQFF. The chain recombines TRBV29-1 with TRBJ2-1; 12 bases fit TRBD2. The CDR3 runs 15 residues. Germline V gives CDR1 SQVTM, CDR2 ANQGSEA. V dropped 1 base and J dropped 6; count of bases not matched to a gene: 4.

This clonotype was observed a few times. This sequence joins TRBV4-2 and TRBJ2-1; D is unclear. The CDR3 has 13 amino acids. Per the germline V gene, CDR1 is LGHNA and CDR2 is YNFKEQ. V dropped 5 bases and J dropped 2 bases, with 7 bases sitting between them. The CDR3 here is CASSDGPYNEQFF. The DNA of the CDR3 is TGTGCCAGCAGCGACGGACCCTACAATGAGCAGTTCTTC.

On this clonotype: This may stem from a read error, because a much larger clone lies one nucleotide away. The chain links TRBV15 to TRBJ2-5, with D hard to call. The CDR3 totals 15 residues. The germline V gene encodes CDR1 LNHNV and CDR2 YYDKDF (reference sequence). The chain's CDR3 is CATSRDVGFMETRYF. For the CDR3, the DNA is TGTGCCACCAGCAGAGATGTCGGGTTTATGGAGACCCGGTACTTC. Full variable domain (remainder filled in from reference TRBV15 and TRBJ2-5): DAMVIQNPRYQVTQFGKPVTLSCSQTLNHNVMYWYQQKSSQAPKLLFHYYDKDFNNEADTPDNFQSRRPNTSFCFLDIRSPGLGDTAMYLCATSRDVGFMETRYFGPGTRLLVL.

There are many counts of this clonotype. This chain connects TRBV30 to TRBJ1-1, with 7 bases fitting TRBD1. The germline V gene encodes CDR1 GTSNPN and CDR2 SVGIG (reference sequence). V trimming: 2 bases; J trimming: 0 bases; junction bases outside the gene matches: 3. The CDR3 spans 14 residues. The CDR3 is CAWSLGQMNTEAFF. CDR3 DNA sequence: TGTGCCTGGAGTCTGGGACAGATGAACACTGAAGCTTTCTTT.

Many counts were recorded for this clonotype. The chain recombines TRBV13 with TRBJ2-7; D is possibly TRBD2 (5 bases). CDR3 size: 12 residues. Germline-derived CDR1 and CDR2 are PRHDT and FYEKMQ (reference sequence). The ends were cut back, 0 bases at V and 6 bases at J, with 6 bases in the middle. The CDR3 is CASSLGGGEQYF. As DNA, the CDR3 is TGTGCCAGCAGCTTAGGCGGAGGCGAGCAGTACTTC.

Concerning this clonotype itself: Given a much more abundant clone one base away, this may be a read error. CDR3 loop: CANLPRETSGNEQFF. The DNA for the CDR3 is TGTGCCAACTTACCAAGGGAGACTAGCGGGAATGAGCAGTTCTTC. This chain uses TRBV2 with TRBJ2-1; 10 nucleotides line up with TRBD2. CDR1 and CDR2 from the germline V gene are SNHLY and FYNNEI. The CDR3 is 15 amino acids. With V trimmed by 10 bases and J by 7 bases, 13 bases remained unmatched.

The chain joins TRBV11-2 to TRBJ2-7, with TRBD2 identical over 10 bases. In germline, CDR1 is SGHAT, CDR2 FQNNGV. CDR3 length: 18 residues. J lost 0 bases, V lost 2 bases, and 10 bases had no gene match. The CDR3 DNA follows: TGTGCCAGCAGCTTAATCTCTAGCGGGAGTCGCGGCTCCTACGAGCAGTACTTC. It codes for CASSLISSGSRGSYEQYF.

The CDR3 bases are TGCGCCAGCAGCCAAGAAGTCCCCAGGGGGCTCGGCTATGGCTACACCTTC. Encoded protein: CASSQEVPRGLGYGYTF. V usage is TRBV4-3 and J usage is TRBJ1-2, with TRBD1 matching 8 bases. Germline V gives CDR1 LGHNA, CDR2 YSLEER. This CDR3 contains 17 residues. The ends lost 0 bases at V and 4 bases at J; junction bases unmatched: 10.

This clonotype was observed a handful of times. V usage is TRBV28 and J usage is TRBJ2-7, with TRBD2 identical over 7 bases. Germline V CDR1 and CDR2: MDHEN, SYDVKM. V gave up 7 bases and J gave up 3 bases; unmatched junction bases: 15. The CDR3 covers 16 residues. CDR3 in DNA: TGTGCCAGCACCAATATACATCTAGCGGCCAACTACGAGCAGTACTTC. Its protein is CASTNIHLAANYEQYF.

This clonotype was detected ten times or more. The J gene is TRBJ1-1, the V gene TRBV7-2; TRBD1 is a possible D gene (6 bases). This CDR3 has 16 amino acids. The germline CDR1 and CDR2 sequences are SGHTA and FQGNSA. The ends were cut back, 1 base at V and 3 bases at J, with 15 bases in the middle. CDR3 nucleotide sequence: TGTGCCAGCAGCTTAGTCCGATTTTCAGGGGACACTGAAGCTTTCTTT. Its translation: CASSLVRFSGDTEAFF.

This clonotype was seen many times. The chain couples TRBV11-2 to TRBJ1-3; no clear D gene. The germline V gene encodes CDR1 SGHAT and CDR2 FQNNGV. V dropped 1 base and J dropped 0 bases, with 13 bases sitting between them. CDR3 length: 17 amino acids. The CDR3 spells CASSLGAGHFSGNTIYF. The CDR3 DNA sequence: TGTGCCAGCAGCTTAGGGGCAGGCCATTTCTCTGGAAACACCATATATTTT.

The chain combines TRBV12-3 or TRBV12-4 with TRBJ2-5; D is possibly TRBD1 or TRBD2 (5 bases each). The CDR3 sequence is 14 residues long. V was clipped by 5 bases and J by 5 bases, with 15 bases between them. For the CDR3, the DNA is TGTGCCAGCAGTACGAGTGGGACGTGGGAGACCCAGTACTTC. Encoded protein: CASSTSGTWETQYF.

Written as DNA, the CDR3 is TGTGCCAGCAGCTTTGGGACAGGGGAATCCACTGAAGCTTTCTTT. It encodes CASSFGTGESTEAFF. V gene TRBV3-1 combines with J gene TRBJ1-1; 10 nucleotides agree with TRBD1. Germline trimming cut 5 bases from V and 4 bases from J; bases unmatched to any gene: 7. The CDR3 length is 15 residues. The V gene's germline CDR1 is LGHDT and CDR2 YNNKEL (reference sequence).

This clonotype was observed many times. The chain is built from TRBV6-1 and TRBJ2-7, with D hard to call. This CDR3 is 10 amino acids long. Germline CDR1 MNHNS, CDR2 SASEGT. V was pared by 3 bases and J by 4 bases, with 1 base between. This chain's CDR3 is CASSDYEQYF. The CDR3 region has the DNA TGTGCCAGCAGTGATTACGAGCAGTACTTC.

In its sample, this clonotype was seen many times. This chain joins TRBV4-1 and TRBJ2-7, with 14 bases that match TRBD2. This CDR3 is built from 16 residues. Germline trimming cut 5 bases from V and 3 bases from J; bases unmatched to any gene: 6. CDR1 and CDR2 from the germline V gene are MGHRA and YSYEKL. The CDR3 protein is CASSKTGTSGSYEQYF. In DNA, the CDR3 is TGCGCCAGCAGCAAAACAGGGACTAGCGGGAGCTACGAGCAGTACTTC.

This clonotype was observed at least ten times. In nucleotides, the CDR3 is TGTGCCAGCAGCTTAGAACTGCCCTACGAGCAGTACTTC. Encoded protein: CASSLELPYEQYF. The chain combines TRBV11-2 with TRBJ2-7; no reliable D call. The germline gives CDR1 SGHAT, CDR2 FQNNGV. The CDR3 is made up of 13 amino acids. Deletions cut 0 bases from V and 2 bases from J, with 5 bases between.

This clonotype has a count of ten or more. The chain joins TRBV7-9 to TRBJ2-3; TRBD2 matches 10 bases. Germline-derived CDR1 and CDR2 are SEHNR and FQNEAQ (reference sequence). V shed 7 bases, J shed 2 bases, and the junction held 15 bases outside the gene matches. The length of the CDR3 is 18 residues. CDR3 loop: CASILSWGLAGVTDTQYF. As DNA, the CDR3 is TGTGCCAGCATCCTAAGCTGGGGGCTAGCGGGAGTCACAGATACGCAGTATTTT. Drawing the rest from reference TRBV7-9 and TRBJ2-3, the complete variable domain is DTGVSQNPRHKITKRGQNVTFRCDPISEHNRLYWYRQTLGQGPEFLTYFQNEAQLEKSRLLSDRFSAERPKGSFSTLEIQRTEQGDSAMYLCASILSWGLAGVTDTQYFGPGTRLTVL.

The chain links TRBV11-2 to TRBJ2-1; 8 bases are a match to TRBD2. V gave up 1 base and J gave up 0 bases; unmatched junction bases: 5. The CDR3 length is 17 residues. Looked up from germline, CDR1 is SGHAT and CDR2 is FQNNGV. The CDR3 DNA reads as TGTGCCAGCAGCTTAGCCGCAGCGGGAGTCTCCTACAATGAGCAGTTCTTC. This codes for CASSLAAAGVSYNEQFF. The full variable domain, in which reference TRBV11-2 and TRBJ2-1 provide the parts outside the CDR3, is EAGVAQSPRYKIIEKRQSVAFWCNPISGHATLYWYQQILGQGPKLLIQFQNNGVVDDSQLPKDRFSAERLKGVDSTLKIQPAKLEDSAVYLCASSLAAAGVSYNEQFFGPGTRLTVL.

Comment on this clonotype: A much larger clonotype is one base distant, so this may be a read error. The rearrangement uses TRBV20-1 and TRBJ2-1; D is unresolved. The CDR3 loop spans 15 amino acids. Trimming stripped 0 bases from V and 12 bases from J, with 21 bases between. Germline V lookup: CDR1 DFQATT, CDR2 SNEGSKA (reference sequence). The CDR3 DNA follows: TGCAGTGCTAGAGATCGCCCCTTCGAGCGCCCTGGGCAGTTCTTC. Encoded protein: CSARDRPFERPGQFF.

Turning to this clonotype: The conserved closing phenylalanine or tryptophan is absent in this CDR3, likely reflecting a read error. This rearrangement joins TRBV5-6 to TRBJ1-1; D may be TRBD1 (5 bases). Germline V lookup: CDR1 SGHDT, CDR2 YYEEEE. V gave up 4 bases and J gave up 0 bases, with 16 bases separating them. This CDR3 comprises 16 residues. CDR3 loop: CASSIRGGVMNTEAFL. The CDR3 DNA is TGTGCCAGCAGCATAAGGGGAGGAGTAATGAACACTGAAGCTTTCCTT.

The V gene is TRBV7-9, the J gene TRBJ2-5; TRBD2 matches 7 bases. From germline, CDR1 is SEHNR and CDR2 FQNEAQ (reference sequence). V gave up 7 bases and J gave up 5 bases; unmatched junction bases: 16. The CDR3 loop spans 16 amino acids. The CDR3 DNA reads TGTGCCAGCACGCGGATGGCGGGAGAATTTCGGGAGACCCAGTACTTC. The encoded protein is CASTRMAGEFRETQYF.

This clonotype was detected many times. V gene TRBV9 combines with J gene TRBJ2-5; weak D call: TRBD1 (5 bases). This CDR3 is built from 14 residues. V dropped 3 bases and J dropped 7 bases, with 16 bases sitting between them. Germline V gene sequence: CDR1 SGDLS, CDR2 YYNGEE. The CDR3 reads CASSGGGTTGTQYF. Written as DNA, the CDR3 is TGTGCCAGCAGCGGGGGCGGCACCACGGGGACCCAGTACTTC.